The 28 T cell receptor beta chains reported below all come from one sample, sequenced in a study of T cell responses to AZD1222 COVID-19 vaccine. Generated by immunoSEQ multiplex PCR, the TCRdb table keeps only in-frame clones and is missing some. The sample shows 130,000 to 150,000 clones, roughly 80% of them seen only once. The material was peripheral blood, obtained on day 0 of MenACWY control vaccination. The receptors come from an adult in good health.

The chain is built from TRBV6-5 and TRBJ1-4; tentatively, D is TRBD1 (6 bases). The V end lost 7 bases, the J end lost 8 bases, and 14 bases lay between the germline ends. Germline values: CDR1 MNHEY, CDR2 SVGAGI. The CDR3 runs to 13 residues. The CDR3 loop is CASKTGPLEKLFF. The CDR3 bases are TGTGCCAGCAAAACAGGGCCCCTAGAAAAACTGTTTTTT.

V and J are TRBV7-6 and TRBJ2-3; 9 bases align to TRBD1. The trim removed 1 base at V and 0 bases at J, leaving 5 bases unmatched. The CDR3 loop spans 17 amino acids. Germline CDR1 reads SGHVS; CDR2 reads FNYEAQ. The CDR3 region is CASSLGPGTGSTDTQYF. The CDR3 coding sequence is TGTGCCAGCAGCTTAGGACCCGGGACAGGGAGCACAGATACGCAGTATTTT.

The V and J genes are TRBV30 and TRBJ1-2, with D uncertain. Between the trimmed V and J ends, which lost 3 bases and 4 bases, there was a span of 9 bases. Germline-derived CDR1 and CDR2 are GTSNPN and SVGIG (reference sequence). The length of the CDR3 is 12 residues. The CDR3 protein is CAWRHWTYGYTF. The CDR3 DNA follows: TGTGCCTGGAGGCATTGGACCTATGGCTACACCTTC.

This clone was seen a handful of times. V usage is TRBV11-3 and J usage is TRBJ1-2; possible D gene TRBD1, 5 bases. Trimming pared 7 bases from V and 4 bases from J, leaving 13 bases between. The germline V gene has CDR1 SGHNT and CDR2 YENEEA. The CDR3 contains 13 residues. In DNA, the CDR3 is TGTGCCAGCAACCACGGGACGCTCTATGGCTACACCTTC. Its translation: CASNHGTLYGYTF.

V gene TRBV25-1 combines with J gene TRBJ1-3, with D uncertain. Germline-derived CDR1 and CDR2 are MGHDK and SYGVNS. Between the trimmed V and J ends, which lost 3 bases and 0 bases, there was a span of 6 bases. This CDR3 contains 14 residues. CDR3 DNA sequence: TGTGCCAGCAGTGAGGCGGACTCTGGAAACACCATATATTTT. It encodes CASSEADSGNTIYF.

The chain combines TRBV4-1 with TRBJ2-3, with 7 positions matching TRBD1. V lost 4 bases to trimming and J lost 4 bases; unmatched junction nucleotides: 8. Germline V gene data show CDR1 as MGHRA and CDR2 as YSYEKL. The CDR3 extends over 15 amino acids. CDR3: CASSLQQGSPDTQYF. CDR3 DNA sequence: TGCGCCAGCAGCCTCCAACAGGGGTCTCCAGATACGCAGTATTTT.

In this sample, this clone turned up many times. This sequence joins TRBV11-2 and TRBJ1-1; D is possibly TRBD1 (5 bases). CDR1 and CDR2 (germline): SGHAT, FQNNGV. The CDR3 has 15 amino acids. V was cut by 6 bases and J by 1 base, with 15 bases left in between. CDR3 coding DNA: TGTGCCAGCAGTTTGGGGTACAGGACGAACACTGAAGCTTTCTTT. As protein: CASSLGYRTNTEAFF.

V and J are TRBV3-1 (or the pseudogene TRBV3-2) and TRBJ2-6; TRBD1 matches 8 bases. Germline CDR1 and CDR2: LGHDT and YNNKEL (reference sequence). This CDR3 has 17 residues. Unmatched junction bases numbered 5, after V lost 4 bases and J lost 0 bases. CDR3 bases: TGTGCCAGCAGCCTCGGACAGGGAAGCTCTGGGGCCAACGTCCTGACTTTC. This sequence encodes CASSLGQGSSGANVLTF.

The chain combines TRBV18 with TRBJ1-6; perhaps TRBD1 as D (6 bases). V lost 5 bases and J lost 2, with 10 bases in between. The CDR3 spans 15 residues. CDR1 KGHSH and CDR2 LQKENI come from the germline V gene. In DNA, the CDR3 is TGTGCCAGCTCAAGGGGGGAAGCCTATAATTCACCCCTCCACTTT. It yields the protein CASSRGEAYNSPLHF.

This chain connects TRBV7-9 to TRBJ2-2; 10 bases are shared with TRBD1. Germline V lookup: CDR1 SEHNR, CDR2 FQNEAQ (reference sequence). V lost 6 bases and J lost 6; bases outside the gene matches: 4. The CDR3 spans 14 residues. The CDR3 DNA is TGTGCCAGCAGGCGACAGGGGGCCGCCGGGGAGCTGTTTTTT. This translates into CASRRQGAAGELFF.

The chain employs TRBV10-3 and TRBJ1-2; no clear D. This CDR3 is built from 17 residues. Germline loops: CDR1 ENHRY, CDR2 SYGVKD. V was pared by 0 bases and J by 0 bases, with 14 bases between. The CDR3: CAISESEIQSTNYGYTF. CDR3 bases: TGTGCCATCAGTGAGTCGGAAATACAATCCACTAACTATGGCTACACCTTC.

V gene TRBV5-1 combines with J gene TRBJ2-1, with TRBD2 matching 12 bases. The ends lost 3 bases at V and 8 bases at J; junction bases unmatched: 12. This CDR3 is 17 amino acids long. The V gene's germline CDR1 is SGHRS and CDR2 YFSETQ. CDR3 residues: CASSSSFSSGGADEQFF. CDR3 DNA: TGCGCCAGCAGCTCGTCCTTCTCTAGCGGGGGGGCGGATGAGCAGTTCTTC.

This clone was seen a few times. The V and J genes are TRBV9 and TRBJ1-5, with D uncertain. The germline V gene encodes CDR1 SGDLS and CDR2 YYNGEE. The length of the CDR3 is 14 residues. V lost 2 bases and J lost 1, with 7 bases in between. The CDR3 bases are TGTGCCAGCAGCGTGGGAGGAAGCAATCAGCCCCAGCATTTT. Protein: CASSVGGSNQPQHF. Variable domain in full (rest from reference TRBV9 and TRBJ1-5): DSGVTQTPKHLITATGQRVTLRCSPRSGDLSVYWYQQSLDQGLQFLIQYYNGEERAKGNILERFSAQQFPDLHSELNLSSLELGDSALYFCASSVGGSNQPQHFGDGTRLSIL.

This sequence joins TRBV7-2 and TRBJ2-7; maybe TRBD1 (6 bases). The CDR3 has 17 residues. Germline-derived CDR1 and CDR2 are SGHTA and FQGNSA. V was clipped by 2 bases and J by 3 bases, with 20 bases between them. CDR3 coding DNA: TGTGCCAGCAGCTTATCGGTTCGGGGAACAGGGAGCTACGAGCAGTACGTC. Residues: CASSLSVRGTGSYEQYV.

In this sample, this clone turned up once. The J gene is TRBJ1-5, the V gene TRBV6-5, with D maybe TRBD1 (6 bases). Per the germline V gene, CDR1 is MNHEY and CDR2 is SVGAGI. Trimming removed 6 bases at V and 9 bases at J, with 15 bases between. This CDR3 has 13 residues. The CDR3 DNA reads TGTGCCAGCAGGAACAGGGCTGAGGGGCCCCAGCATTTT. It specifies CASRNRAEGPQHF.

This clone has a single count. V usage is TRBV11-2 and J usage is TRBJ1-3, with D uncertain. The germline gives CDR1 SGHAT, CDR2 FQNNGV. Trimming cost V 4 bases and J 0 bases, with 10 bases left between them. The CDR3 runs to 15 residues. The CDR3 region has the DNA TGTGCCAGCAGCTATACAGCAGTCTCTGGAAACACCATATATTTT. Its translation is CASSYTAVSGNTIYF.

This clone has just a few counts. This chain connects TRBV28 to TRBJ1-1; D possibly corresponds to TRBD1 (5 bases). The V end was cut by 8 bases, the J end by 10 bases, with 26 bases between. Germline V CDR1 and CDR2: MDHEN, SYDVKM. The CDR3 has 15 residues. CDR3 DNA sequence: TGTGCCAGCGCTTCTGGGGGTACGGGGTATCGTCTAGCTTTCTTT. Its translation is CASASGGTGYRLAFF. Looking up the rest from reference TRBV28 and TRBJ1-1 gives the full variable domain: DVKVTQSSRYLVKRTGEKVFLECVQDMDHENMFWYRQDPGLGLRLIYFSYDVKMKEKGDIPEGYSVSREKKERFSLILESASTNQTSMYLCASASGGTGYRLAFFGQGTRLTVV.

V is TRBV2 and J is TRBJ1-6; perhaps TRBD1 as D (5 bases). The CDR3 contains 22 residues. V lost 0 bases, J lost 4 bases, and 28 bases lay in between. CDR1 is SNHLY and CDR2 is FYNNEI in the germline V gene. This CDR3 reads CASSEALFLPPQGRIYNSPLHF. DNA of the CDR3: TGTGCCAGCAGTGAAGCGCTTTTCCTCCCCCCCCAGGGAAGGATATATAATTCACCCCTCCACTTT.

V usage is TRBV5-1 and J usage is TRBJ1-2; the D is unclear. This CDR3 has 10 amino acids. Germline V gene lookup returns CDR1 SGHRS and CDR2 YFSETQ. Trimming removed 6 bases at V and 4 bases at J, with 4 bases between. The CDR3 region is CASTCYGYTF. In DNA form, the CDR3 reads TGCGCCAGCACATGCTATGGCTACACCTTC.

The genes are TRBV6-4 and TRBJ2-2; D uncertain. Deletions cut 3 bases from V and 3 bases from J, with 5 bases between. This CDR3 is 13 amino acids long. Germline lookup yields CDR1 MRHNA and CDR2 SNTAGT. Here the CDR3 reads CASSETHTGELFF. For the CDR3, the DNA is TGTGCCAGCAGTGAAACCCACACCGGGGAGCTGTTTTTT.

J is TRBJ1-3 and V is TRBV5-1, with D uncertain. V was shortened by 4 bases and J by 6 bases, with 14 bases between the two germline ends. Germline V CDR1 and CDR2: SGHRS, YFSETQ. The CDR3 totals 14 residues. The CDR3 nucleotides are TGCGCCAGCAGCCCCGGAGTTCTGGAAAACACCATATATTTT. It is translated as CASSPGVLENTIYF.

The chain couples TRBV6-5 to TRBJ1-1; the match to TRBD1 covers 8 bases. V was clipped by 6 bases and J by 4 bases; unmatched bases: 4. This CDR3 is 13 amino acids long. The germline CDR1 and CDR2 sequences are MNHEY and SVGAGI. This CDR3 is CASRATGGTEAFF. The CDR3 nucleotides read TGTGCCAGCAGAGCTACAGGGGGCACTGAAGCTTTCTTT.

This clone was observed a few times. CDR3 region: CVRSRTGTRNSNQPQHF. The CDR3 DNA follows: TGTGTCAGAAGCCGGACAGGGACCCGGAATAGCAATCAGCCCCAGCATTTT. V usage is TRBV7-5 and J usage is TRBJ1-5; the table's D call, TRBD1, was not checked against the DNA. TRBV7-5 constitutes a pseudogene. This CDR3 comprises 17 residues.

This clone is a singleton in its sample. DNA for the CDR3: TGTGCCAGCAGTACGGGGTCCTACGAGCAGTACGTC. Protein: CASSTGSYEQYV. The chain carries TRBV28 and TRBJ2-7, with D tentatively TRBD2 (5 bases). The CDR3 has 12 residues. V was trimmed by 5 bases and J by 1 base, leaving 6 bases between them. Germline V gene sequence: CDR1 MDHEN, CDR2 SYDVKM.

This chain's CDR3 is CATSDSPDSHEQFF. The CDR3 DNA sequence: TGTGCCACCAGTGATTCCCCAGATTCGCATGAGCAGTTCTTC. This chain links TRBV24-1 with TRBJ2-1; no firm D call. V lost 2 bases to trimming and J lost 8 bases, with 12 bases between them. CDR3 length: 14 amino acids. Germline CDR1 reads KGHDR; CDR2 reads SFDVKD.

The CDR3 loop is CASSLGSGSPLHF. Written as DNA, the CDR3 is TGTGCCAGCAGCTTAGGCAGCGGGTCACCCCTCCACTTT. V and J are TRBV7-9 and TRBJ1-6; D remains unclear. The CDR3 contains 13 residues. V lost 1 base to trimming and J lost 10 bases, with 8 bases between them. Germline V gene lookup returns CDR1 SEHNR and CDR2 FQNEAQ (reference sequence).

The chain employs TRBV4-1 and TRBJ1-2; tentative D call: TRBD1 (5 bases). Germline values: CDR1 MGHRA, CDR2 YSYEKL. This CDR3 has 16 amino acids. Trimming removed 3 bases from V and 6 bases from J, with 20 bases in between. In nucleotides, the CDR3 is TGCGCCAGCAGCCACGCGGGGCTGCGAGAGGCCGATGGCTACACCTTC. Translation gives CASSHAGLREADGYTF.

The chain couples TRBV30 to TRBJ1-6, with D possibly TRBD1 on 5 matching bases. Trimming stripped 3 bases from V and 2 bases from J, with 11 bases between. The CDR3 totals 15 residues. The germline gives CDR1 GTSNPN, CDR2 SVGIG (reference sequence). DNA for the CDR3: TGTGCCTGGAGGAATCAGGGTACCTATAATTCACCCCTCCACTTT. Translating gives CAWRNQGTYNSPLHF.